This paragraph covers one T cell receptor beta chain sequence. The record originates from a study of blood T cell repertoires in COVID-19. Authors' analysis steps: Estimates of nucleated cell counts were drawn from the amplification of reference gene primers. The protocol was immunoSEQ multiplex PCR, while the TCRdb copy is restricted to in-frame clones and leaves out a portion. V and J calls and clone size are given by that table; D and trimming were obtained from the DNA. The sample consists of some 250,000 clones, approximately 90% of them appearing once. CDR3 size: 13 residues. Trimming pared 0 bases from V and 8 bases from J, leaving 11 bases between. CDR1 LGHDT and CDR2 YNNKEL come from the germline V gene (reference sequence).

This receptor was identified in a man aged 35-49 years who had recovered from COVID-19. The sequenced sample consisted of PBMCs or T cells enriched from blood (not recorded which). This chain uses TRBV3-1 (or the pseudogene TRBV3-2) with TRBJ2-7, with TRBD2 as a possible D gene (6 bases). The CDR3 region is CASSQDSGLQQYF. DNA of the CDR3: TGTGCCAGCAGCCAAGATTCAGGACTACAGCAGTACTTC.